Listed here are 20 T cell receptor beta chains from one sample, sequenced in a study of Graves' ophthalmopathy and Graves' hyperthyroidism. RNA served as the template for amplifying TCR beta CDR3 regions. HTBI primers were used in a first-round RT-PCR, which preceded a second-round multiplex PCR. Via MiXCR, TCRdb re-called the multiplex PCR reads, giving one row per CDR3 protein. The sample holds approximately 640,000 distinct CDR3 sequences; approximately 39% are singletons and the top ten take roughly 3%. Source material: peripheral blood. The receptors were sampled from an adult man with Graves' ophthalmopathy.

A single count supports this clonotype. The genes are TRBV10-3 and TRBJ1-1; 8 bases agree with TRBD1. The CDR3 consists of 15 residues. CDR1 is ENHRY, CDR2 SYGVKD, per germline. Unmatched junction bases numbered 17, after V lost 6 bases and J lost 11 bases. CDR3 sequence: CAIRRTGSNTGEAFF. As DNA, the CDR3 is TGTGCCATCAGACGGACAGGGTCGAACACCGGGGAGGCTTTCTTT.

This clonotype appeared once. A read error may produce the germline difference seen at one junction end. CDR3 bases: TGCACCAGCAGCTGGGGGACTACTCGGGGAGAGACCCAGTACTTC. Its translation is CTSSWGTTRGETQYF. The genes are TRBV5-1 and TRBJ2-5; 7 bases line up with TRBD2. CDR1 is SGHRS, CDR2 YFSETQ, per germline. This CDR3 region has 15 residues.

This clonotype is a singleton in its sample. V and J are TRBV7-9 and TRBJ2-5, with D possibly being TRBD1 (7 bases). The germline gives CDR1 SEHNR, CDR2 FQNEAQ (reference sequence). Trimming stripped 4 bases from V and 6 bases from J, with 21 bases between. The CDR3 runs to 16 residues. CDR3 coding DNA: TGTGCCAGCAGCTCTGGACAGGTGGAGGGCTCAAAGACCCAGTACTTC. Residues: CASSSGQVEGSKTQYF. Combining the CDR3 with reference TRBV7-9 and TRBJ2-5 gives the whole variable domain DTGVSQNPRHKITKRGQNVTFRCDPISEHNRLYWYRQTLGQGPEFLTYFQNEAQLEKSRLLSDRFSAERPKGSFSTLEIQRTEQGDSAMYLCASSSGQVEGSKTQYFGPGTRLLVL.

CDR3: CASREGQGAHQETQYF. In DNA form, the CDR3 reads TGCGCCAGCAGGGAGGGACAGGGCGCGCATCAAGAGACCCAGTACTTC. The chain is built from TRBV5-1 and TRBJ2-5, with TRBD1 matching over 9 bases. Looked up from germline, CDR1 is SGHRS and CDR2 is YFSETQ. The CDR3 has 16 residues. Trimming cost V 5 bases and J 2 bases; bases outside gene matches: 10.

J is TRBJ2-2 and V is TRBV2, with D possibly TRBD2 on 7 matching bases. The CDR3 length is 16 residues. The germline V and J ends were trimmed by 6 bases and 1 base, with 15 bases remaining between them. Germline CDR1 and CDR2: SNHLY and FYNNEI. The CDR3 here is CASRRGGQVNTGELFF. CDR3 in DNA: TGTGCCAGCAGGAGGGGGGGGCAGGTGAACACCGGGGAGCTGTTTTTT.

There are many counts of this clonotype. The CDR3 DNA follows: TGTGCCAGCAGACTAGGGGGGCTGAACACTGAAGCTTTCTTT. This translates into CASRLGGLNTEAFF. V usage is TRBV2 and J usage is TRBJ1-1; tentatively, D is TRBD1 (6 bases). The germline V gene encodes CDR1 SNHLY and CDR2 FYNNEI. V was trimmed by 6 bases and J by 0 bases, leaving 11 bases between them. This CDR3 is 14 amino acids long.

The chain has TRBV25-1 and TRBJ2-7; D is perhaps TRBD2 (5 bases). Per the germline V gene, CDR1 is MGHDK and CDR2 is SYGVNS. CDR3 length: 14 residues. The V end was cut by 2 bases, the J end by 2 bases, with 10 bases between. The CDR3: CASSELGLAYEQYF. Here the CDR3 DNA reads TGTGCCAGCAGTGAACTCGGACTTGCCTACGAGCAGTACTTC.

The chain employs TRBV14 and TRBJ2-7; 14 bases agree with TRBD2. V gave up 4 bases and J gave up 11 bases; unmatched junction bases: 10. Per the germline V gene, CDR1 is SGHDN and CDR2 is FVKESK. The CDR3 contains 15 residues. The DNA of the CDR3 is TGTGCCAGCAGCCCCTCCGGACTAGCGGGGGGCCATAAGTACTTC. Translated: CASSPSGLAGGHKYF.

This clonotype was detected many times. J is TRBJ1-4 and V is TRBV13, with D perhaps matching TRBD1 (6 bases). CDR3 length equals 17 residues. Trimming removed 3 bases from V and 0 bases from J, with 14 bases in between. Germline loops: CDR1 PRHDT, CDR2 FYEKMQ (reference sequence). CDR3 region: CASSLGPGAATNEKLFF. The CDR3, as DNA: TGTGCCAGCAGCTTGGGACCGGGGGCCGCAACTAATGAAAAACTGTTTTTT.

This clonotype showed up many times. CDR3 sequence: CASRSSAVNQPQHF. The CDR3 DNA reads TGTGCCAGCAGATCGTCGGCGGTCAATCAGCCCCAGCATTTT. The chain is built from TRBV6-5 and TRBJ1-5; D gene ambiguous. The length of the CDR3 is 14 residues. The ends were cut back, 6 bases at V and 3 bases at J, with 12 bases in the middle. The germline gives CDR1 MNHEY, CDR2 SVGAGI.

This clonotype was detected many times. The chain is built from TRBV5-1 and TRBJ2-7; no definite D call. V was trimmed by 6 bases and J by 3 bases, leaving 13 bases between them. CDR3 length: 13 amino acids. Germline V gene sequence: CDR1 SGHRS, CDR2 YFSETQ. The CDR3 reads CASTDQTHYEQYF. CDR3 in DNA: TGCGCCAGCACCGACCAAACCCACTACGAGCAGTACTTC. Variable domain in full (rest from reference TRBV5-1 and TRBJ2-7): KAGVTQTPRYLIKTRGQQVTLSCSPISGHRSVSWYQQTPGQGLQFLFEYFSETQRNKGNFPGRFSGRQFSNSRSEMNVSTLELGDSALYLCASTDQTHYEQYFGPGTRLTVT.

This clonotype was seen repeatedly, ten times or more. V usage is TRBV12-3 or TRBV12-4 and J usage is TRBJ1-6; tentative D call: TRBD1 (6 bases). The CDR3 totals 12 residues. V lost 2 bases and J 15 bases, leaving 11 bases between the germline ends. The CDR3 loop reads CASSLRDNVLHF. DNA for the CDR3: TGTGCCAGCAGTTTACGGGACAACGTCCTCCACTTT.

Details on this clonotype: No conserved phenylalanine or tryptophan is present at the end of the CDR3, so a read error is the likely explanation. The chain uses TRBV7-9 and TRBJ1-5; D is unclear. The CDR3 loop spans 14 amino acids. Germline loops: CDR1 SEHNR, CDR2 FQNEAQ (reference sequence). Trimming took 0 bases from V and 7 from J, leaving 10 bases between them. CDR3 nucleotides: TGTGCCAGCAGCTTAGCGCGGACGACACAGCCCCAGCATTAT. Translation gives CASSLARTTQPQHY.

The CDR3 DNA reads TGTGCCGCGAGGGGCTTCGGGGAGCTGTTTTTT. Its protein is CAARGFGELFF. The chain couples TRBV27 to TRBJ2-2; the D gene could be TRBD1 or TRBD2 (5 bases each). The germline CDR1 and CDR2 sequences are MNHEY and SMNVEV (reference sequence). Trimming stripped 11 bases from V and 7 bases from J, with 11 bases between. The CDR3 is 11 amino acids.

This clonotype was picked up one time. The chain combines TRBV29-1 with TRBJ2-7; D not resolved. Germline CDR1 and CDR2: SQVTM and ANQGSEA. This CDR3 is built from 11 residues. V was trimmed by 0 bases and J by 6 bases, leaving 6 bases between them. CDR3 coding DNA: TGCAGCGTTGAAGATAGTGGCGAGCAGTACTTC. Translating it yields CSVEDSGEQYF.

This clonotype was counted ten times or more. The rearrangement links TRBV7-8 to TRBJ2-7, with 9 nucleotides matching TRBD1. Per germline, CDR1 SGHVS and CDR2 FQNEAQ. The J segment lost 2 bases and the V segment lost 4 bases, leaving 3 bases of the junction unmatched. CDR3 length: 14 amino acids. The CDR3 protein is CASSSWTGAYEQYF. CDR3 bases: TGTGCCAGCAGCTCTTGGACAGGGGCCTACGAGCAGTACTTC. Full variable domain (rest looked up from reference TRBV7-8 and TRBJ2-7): GAGVSQSPRYKVAKRGQDVALRCDPISGHVSLFWYQQALGQGPEFLTYFQNEAQLDKSGLPSDRFFAERPEGSVSTLKIQRTQQEDSAVYLCASSSWTGAYEQYFGPGTRLTVT.

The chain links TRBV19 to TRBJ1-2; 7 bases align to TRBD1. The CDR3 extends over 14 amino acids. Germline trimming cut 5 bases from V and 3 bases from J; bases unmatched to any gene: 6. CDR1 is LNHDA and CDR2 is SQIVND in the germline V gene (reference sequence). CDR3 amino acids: CASSSGTVDYGYTF. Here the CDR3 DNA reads TGTGCCAGTAGTTCCGGGACAGTCGACTATGGCTACACCTTC.

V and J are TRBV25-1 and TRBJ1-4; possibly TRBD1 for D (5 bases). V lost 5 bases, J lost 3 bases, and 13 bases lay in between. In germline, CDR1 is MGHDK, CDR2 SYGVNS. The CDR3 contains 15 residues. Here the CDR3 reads CASSWTREANEKLFF. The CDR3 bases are TGTGCCAGCAGTTGGACCAGGGAGGCTAATGAAAAACTGTTTTTT.

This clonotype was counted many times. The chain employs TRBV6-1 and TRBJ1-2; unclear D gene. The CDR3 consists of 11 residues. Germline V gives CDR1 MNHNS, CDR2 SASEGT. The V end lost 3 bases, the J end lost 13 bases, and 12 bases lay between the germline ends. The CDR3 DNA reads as TGTGCCAGCAGTGACTACCAGGTCGGCACCTTC. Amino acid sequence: CASSDYQVGTF.

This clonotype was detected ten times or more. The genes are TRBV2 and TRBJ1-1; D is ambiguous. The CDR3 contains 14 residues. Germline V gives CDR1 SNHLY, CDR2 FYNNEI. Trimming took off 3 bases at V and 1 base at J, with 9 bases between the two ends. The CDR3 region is CASSEKDQNTEAFF. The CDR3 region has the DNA TGTGCCAGCAGTGAGAAAGATCAGAACACTGAAGCTTTCTTT.